Presented here are 8 T cell receptor beta chains from one specimen sequenced in a study of T cells after yellow fever vaccination. Each CDR3 protein gets one entry after TCRdb re-called the 5' RACE reads with MiXCR. Among more than 350,000 distinct CDR3 sequences listed, approximately 10% were seen once. Sequencing was performed on PBMCs, taken on the day of the first yellow fever vaccination. The receptor set was obtained from a man aged 18-30 years who received the YFV17D yellow fever vaccine.

The genes are TRBV20-1 and TRBJ1-2; 9 nucleotides line up with TRBD1. CDR3 size: 16 residues. V trimming: 0 bases; J trimming: 4 bases; junction bases outside the gene matches: 9. The germline CDR1 and CDR2 sequences are DFQATT and SNEGSKA (reference sequence). The CDR3: CSAREVRDRDPYGYTF. CDR3 DNA sequence: TGCAGTGCTAGAGAGGTCCGGGACAGGGATCCCTATGGCTACACCTTC.

This clonotype was picked up many times. J is TRBJ1-1 and V is TRBV5-1, with D maybe TRBD1 (6 bases). Deletions cut 4 bases from V and 5 bases from J, with 27 bases between. Germline values: CDR1 SGHRS, CDR2 YFSETQ. CDR3 length: 18 amino acids. DNA of the CDR3: TGCGCCAGCAGCCCCAGTGGGCAGGGGCGCCGGCGCCGGACTGAAGCTTTCTTT. Its translation is CASSPSGQGRRRRTEAFF. Variable domain in full (rest from reference TRBV5-1 and TRBJ1-1): KAGVTQTPRYLIKTRGQQVTLSCSPISGHRSVSWYQQTPGQGLQFLFEYFSETQRNKGNFPGRFSGRQFSNSRSEMNVSTLELGDSALYLCASSPSGQGRRRRTEAFFGQGTRLTVV.

This clonotype was picked up a small number of times. The V call is TRBV4-3, the J call TRBJ2-2, with D possibly being TRBD1 (6 bases). The CDR3 extends over 15 amino acids. Germline CDR1 LGHNA, CDR2 YSLEER. V was clipped by 1 base and J by 6 bases, with 12 bases between them. The DNA for the CDR3 is TGCGCCAGCAGCCAAGTTGGGGGCCCGGCCGGGGAGCTGTTTTTT. Translation: CASSQVGGPAGELFF.

This clonotype was seen a handful of times. The chain links TRBV7-9 to TRBJ2-5, with 10 bases matching TRBD2. The ends lost 8 bases at V and 4 bases at J; junction bases unmatched: 10. Germline CDR1 and CDR2: SEHNR and FQNEAQ (reference sequence). The CDR3 runs 15 residues. CDR3 loop: CASGRGAGGPETQYF. CDR3 bases: TGTGCCAGCGGTCGGGGAGCGGGGGGGCCAGAGACCCAGTACTTC.

V is TRBV4-3 and J is TRBJ1-2; no clear D. Trimming took off 3 bases at V and 8 bases at J, with 16 bases between the two ends. Germline-derived CDR1 and CDR2 are LGHNA and YSLEER. The CDR3 contains 14 residues. Here the CDR3 reads CASSQDLTSHGYTF. The CDR3 DNA follows: TGCGCCAGCAGCCAGGACTTGACATCCCACGGCTACACCTTC.

The chain links TRBV29-1 to TRBJ2-2; the match to TRBD1 covers 7 bases. J was trimmed by 0 bases and V by 5 bases; bases with no gene match: 3. The CDR3 consists of 14 residues. Germline V gives CDR1 SQVTM, CDR2 ANQGSEA. The CDR3 DNA reads TGCAGCGTTAAGGGGGCCTCGAACACCGGGGAGCTGTTTTTT. Its translation: CSVKGASNTGELFF.

This clonotype was observed a handful of times. This chain links TRBV7-9 with TRBJ2-7; D is undetermined. The CDR3 is 12 amino acids. The germline CDR1 and CDR2 sequences are SEHNR and FQNEAQ (reference sequence). V was pared by 3 bases and J by 6 bases, with 9 bases between. CDR3 bases: TGTGCCAGCAGCTTTAAGACACTCGAGCAGTACTTC. It is translated as CASSFKTLEQYF.

This clonotype was counted between two and nine times. The genes are TRBV20-1 and TRBJ2-3, with unresolved D. The CDR3 contains 13 residues. CDR1 and CDR2 (germline): DFQATT, SNEGSKA (reference sequence). Trimming left V 3 bases short and J 7 bases short, with 14 bases between. The CDR3 DNA reads as TGCAGTGCTAGGCGTCCGGGTTTAAATACGCAGTATTTT. It codes for CSARRPGLNTQYF.